This T cell receptor (beta chain) derives from a study of CD4+ T cells in melanoma. J gave up 1 base and V 4 bases, and 4 bases lay outside the gene matches. Germline assignment: CDR1 SGHRS and CDR2 YFSETQ. The CDR3 totals 15 residues. Study-wide results and limits: In melanoma, neoantigen-specific CD4+ T cells reportedly differed in differentiation state. A reported correlation linked neoantigen-specific CD4+ T cells to CD8+, macrophage and B cell function.

On this clone itself: Its antigen is unidentified.

The protocol was immunoSEQ multiplex PCR, while the TCRdb copy is restricted to in-frame clones and leaves out a portion. Of 9,900 or so clones listed, about 63% are singletons. Sequencing used cells from a culture (not recorded whether cultured in vitro). This receptor was identified in a human donor with melanoma. The V and J genes are TRBV5-1 and TRBJ2-3, with TRBD2 matching 9 bases. The CDR3 here is CASSVQRGGTDTQYF. As DNA, the CDR3 is TGCGCCAGCAGCGTCCAGCGGGGGGGCACAGATACGCAGTATTTT.